Listed below are T cell receptor beta chains from one sample, sequenced in a study of PD-L1 blockade in urothelial cancer. Repertoires were generated with immunoSEQ multiplex PCR, while TCRdb's copy carries only in-frame clones and drops some. The profile shows around 35,000 clones, roughly four fifths of them singletons. The sample in question was PBMCs, obtained around atezolizumab (anti-PD-L1) treatment. All receptors come from a man aged 60 to 75 with urothelial cancer. The CDR3 runs from the conserved cysteine through the conserved F or W. Each record gives: J gene, D gene, V gene, clone size, CDR3 DNA, CDR3 protein. The D gene is left open where the match is weak. Clone size is shown for a subset of rows, as once, few, many or a class of expanded clone.

TRBJ1-2 | TRBD1 | TRBV28 | . | TGTGCCAGCACCTCAGGGGGCGCCCCCAACTATGGCTACACCTTC | CASTSGGAPNYGYTF
TRBJ1-6 | TRBD1 | TRBV7-6 | once | TGTGCCAGCAGCAAGGACAGGGGGCATTCTAATTCACCCCTCCACTTT | CASSKDRGHSNSPLHF
TRBJ2-5 | . | TRBV7-9 | few | TGTGCCAGCTATCCCCCGTTGAGGGCGGCTCGAAAGGAAGAGACCCAGTACTTC | CASYPPLRAARKEETQYF
TRBJ2-5 | . | TRBV7-6 | few | TGTGCCAGCAGCTTAGGGGGCATGAGAGAGACCCAGTACTTC | CASSLGGMRETQYF
TRBJ2-7 | TRBD1 | TRBV11-2 | . | TGTGCCAGCAGTTGGGACAGATCGACCGAGCAGTACTTC | CASSWDRSTEQYF
TRBJ2-2 | . | TRBV30 | . | TGTGCCTGGAGTAGGTCCTTGGGGGCTCCCGAGGAGCTGTTTTTT | CAWSRSLGAPEELFF
TRBJ1-3 | . | TRBV12-2 | . | TGTGCAAGTCGCTTAGAGCCGAGCGGAAACACCATATATTTT | CASRLEPSGNTIYF
TRBJ2-3 | TRBD1 | TRBV27 | . | TGTGCCAGCAGTTTCGGGACAGATGCTAGCACAGATACGCAGTATTTT | CASSFGTDASTDTQYF
TRBJ1-2 | . | TRBV7-8 | . | TGTGCCAGCAGCCCGCAAAACGAGGGCAGTTACTATGGCTACACCTTC | CASSPQNEGSYYGYTF
TRBJ2-7 | . | TRBV7-2 | . | TGTGCCAGCAGCTTAGCCCCAAGTTCGAGCTACGAGCAGTACTTC | CASSLAPSSSYEQYF
TRBJ2-3 | . | TRBV18 | . | TGTGCCAGCTCAGCCCGGGAGTCAACAGATACGCAGTATTTT | CASSARESTDTQYF
TRBJ1-4 | . | TRBV4-1 | . | TGCGCCAGCAGCCAAGTAGGGGTCGCAACTAATGAAAAACTGTTTTTT | CASSQVGVATNEKLFF
TRBJ2-7 | TRBD1 | TRBV9 | . | TGTGCCAGCAGCGTAGGTTGGGACAGCTACGAGCAGTACTTC | CASSVGWDSYEQYF
TRBJ1-4 | . | TRBV9 | . | TGTGCCAGCAGCGTAGGCGGGGGGCGCAGGGAAAAACTGTTTTTT | CASSVGGGRREKLFF
TRBJ2-1 | TRBD2 | TRBV6-1 | few | TGTGCCAGCAGTGAAGCCGGGCGGGGGGGCGGCAATGAGCAGTTCTTC | CASSEAGRGGGNEQFF
TRBJ1-1 | TRBD1 | TRBV6-6 | . | TGTGCCAGCAGTGGGACAGTTCGACGTACTGAAGCTTTCTTT | CASSGTVRRTEAFF
TRBJ1-5 | TRBD1 | TRBV5-5 | . | TGTGCCAGCAGCTTCCTATCCGACAGGGGGAGCAATCAGCCCCAGCATTTT | CASSFLSDRGSNQPQHF
TRBJ2-3 | TRBD2 | TRBV27 | . | TGTGCCAGCAGTTTATGGGAGGGCAGTACAGATACGCAGTATTTT | CASSLWEGSTDTQYF
TRBJ2-7 | TRBD2 | TRBV6-5 | . | TGTGCCAGCAGTTACTCGAGCGGGGGGGCCTACGAGCAGTACTTC | CASSYSSGGAYEQYF
TRBJ2-5 | TRBD1 | TRBV7-9 | . | TGTGCCAGCAGCTTAGCTGTCAGGGGGGAGACCCAGTACTTC | CASSLAVRGETQYF
TRBJ1-4 | . | TRBV5-6 | . | TGTGCCAGCAGCTTGAGGCAGGGTCGTGAAAAACTGTTTTTT | CASSLRQGREKLFF
TRBJ2-3 | TRBD2 | TRBV6-8 | . | TGTGCCAGCAGTGCGGGAGCCACGCAGTATTTT | CASSAGATQYF
TRBJ2-7 | . | TRBV6-6 | . | TGTGCCAGCAGTACAGGGAAAGGTTACGAGCAGTACTTC | CASSTGKGYEQYF
TRBJ1-2 | TRBD1 | TRBV9 | . | TGTGCCAGCAGCCCCCAGGGGGTCGGAGGCTACACCTTC | CASSPQGVGGYTF
TRBJ2-2 | . | TRBV2 | . | TGTGCCAGCAGTTTTCTAGTCACCGGGGAGCTGTTTTTT | CASSFLVTGELFF
TRBJ2-3 | . | TRBV2 | . | TGTGCCGGATTAGCGAGAGGCACAGATACGCAGTATTTT | CAGLARGTDTQYF
TRBJ1-4 | . | TRBV5-8 | . | TGTGCCAGCAGCGCTCGGAGAGAAAAACTGTTTTTT | CASSARREKLFF
TRBJ2-1 | TRBD1 | TRBV2 | . | TGTGCCAGCAGTGAGATGAGGACAGGTAAAAATGAGCAGTTCTTC | CASSEMRTGKNEQFF
TRBJ2-7 | TRBD1 | TRBV11-2 | . | TGTGCCAGCAGCCGGGGACAGGGGGGGGCCTACGAGCAGTACTTC | CASSRGQGGAYEQYF
TRBJ2-2 | . | TRBV7-3 | . | TGTGCCAGCAGCCCCAAGAGTGCCACCGGGGAGCTGTTTTTT | CASSPKSATGELFF
TRBJ2-3 | . | TRBV5-4 | . | TGTGCCAGCAGCTTGGGAACCCAGAGGACAGATACGCAGTATTTT | CASSLGTQRTDTQYF
TRBJ1-4 | . | TRBV28 | . | TGTGCCAGCAGTTTATCAGATGATAATGAAAAACTGTTTTTT | CASSLSDDNEKLFF
TRBJ1-5 | . | TRBV2 | . | TGTGCCAGCAGTGGAAAGGAGGATAGCAATCAGCCCCAGCATTTT | CASSGKEDSNQPQHF
TRBJ1-1 | TRBD1 | TRBV7-9 | once | TGTGCCAGCAGCTCCCAGGGGGCAGGTACTGAAGCTTTCTTT | CASSSQGAGTEAFF
TRBJ2-1 | TRBD1 | TRBV11-2 | . | TGTGCCAGCAGCTTAGGACAGGGGGCAGGGAATGAGCAGTTCTTC | CASSLGQGAGNEQFF
TRBJ1-2 | . | TRBV5-1 | . | TGCGCCAGCAGCACTACTACCTATGGCTACACCTTC | CASSTTTYGYTF
TRBJ1-1 | TRBD1 | TRBV5-1 | . | TGCGCCAGCAGCTTGCTTCCGGGACAGGGGGACACTGAAGCTTTCTTT | CASSLLPGQGDTEAFF
TRBJ2-1 | TRBD2 | TRBV6-6 | . | TGTGCCAGCAAATGGACTAGCGGGGGGAATTACAATGAGCAGTTCTTC | CASKWTSGGNYNEQFF
TRBJ2-1 | . | TRBV10-3 | . | TGTGCCATCAGTGAAAGCGGTAGCTCCTACAATGAGCAGTTCTTC | CAISESGSSYNEQFF
TRBJ2-5 | . | TRBV9 | few | TGTGCCAGCAGCGTCGCCGACCGAGGGGGAGCGACCCAGTACTTC | CASSVADRGGATQYF
TRBJ2-5 | TRBD2 | TRBV30 | . | TGTGCCTGGAGTTACCGCGGCGGGGGGGCGTTCCAAGAGACCCAGTACTTC | CAWSYRGGGAFQETQYF
TRBJ1-6 | TRBD1 | TRBV27 | few | TGTGCCAGCAGTTTACAGGGGGGTTCACCCCTCCACTTT | CASSLQGGSPLHF
TRBJ2-2 | . | TRBV9 | . | TGTGCCAGCAGCGTAGGGGGCGCGTACACCGGGGAGCTGTTTTTT | CASSVGGAYTGELFF
TRBJ1-6 | . | TRBV27 | . | TGTGCCAGCAGTTTGTTACAGGGTTCCTCACCCCTCCACTTT | CASSLLQGSSPLHF
TRBJ2-1 | TRBD1 | TRBV6-5 | . | TGTGCCAGCAGTCGACCGGGACAGGGTTTCAATGAGCAGTTCTTC | CASSRPGQGFNEQFF
TRBJ2-7 | TRBD1 | TRBV5-5 | . | TGTGCCAGCAGCCTGAGTGTCGGACAGGGTTTCCACGAGCAGTACTTC | CASSLSVGQGFHEQYF
TRBJ2-5 | TRBD1 | TRBV18 | . | TGTGCCAGCTCACCAATTTATTCCGGGACAGGGGAATCCGTAGAGACCCAGTACTTC | CASSPIYSGTGESVETQYF
TRBJ1-2 | . | TRBV7-2 | few | TGTGCCAGCAGCGCCCAGTACTATGGCTACACCTTC | CASSAQYYGYTF
TRBJ1-5 | . | TRBV7-9 | . | TGTGCCAGCAGCTTAGATGTCGGGGAGCCCCAGCATTTT | CASSLDVGEPQHF
TRBJ2-1 | . | TRBV28 | . | TGTGCCAGCAGTTTAAGCCTCACGAAGAGGCGGGGCAATGAGCAGTTCTTC | CASSLSLTKRRGNEQFF
TRBJ2-2 | . | TRBV28 | . | TGTGCCACCAGCCCCCCGGCCGGGGAGCTGTTTTTT | CATSPPAGELFF
TRBJ1-2 | . | TRBV2 | . | TGTGCCAGCAGTGCGGGACAATTGAACTATGGCTACACCTTC | CASSAGQLNYGYTF
TRBJ2-2 | . | TRBV28 | . | TGTGCCAGCAGTCCCAATAGGGGTCTCACCGGGGAGCTGTTTTTT | CASSPNRGLTGELFF
TRBJ2-5 | . | TRBV5-1 | . | TGCGCCAGCAGCTTGGCCGGGGAGGGGGACGGAGAGACCCAGTACTTC | CASSLAGEGDGETQYF
TRBJ1-4 | TRBD1 | TRBV27 | . | TGTGCCAGCAGTTTACGGACAGGGGGCGGGTATTCGGGAAAACTGTTTTTT | CASSLRTGGGYSGKLFF
TRBJ1-1 | . | TRBV7-9 | . | TGTGCCAGCAGCCCAACACGGGGAGGGAACACTGAAGCTTTCTTT | CASSPTRGGNTEAFF
TRBJ2-5 | . | TRBV7-2 | . | TGTGCCAGCAGCTTAGCTAGAATTCAAGAGACCCAGTACTTC | CASSLARIQETQYF